This T cell receptor beta chain derives from a study of blood T cells in healthy people across ages. About the research overall: About one barcoded TCR beta cDNA was captured per two T cells. General study results and limits: It was found that TCR beta diversity correlated strongly with the percentage of naive T cells.

The sample holds a few counts of this clonotype. Its antigen is not known. This CDR3 region has 15 residues. Germline CDR1 is MNHEY and CDR2 is SVGAGI. Trimming removed 4 bases at V and 0 bases at J, with 13 bases between. The second PCR ran about 7 to 12 cycles with a sample-barcoded 5' primer and J-beta primers. Tags on each cDNA molecule came from a template-switch adaptor with 12 random nucleotides. TCRdb processed the 5' RACE reads anew with MiXCR; each CDR3 protein has one entry. The table shows some 890,000 distinct CDR3 sequences, with 25% to 35% occurring only once. These records were also assigned to another study, of T cells of mothers and their children. As that report states: Related and unrelated pairs show similar shaping of TCR recombination output by thymic selection.

The TCR comes from a woman in her 40s in good health. The material sequenced was blood. The genes are TRBV6-5 and TRBJ2-7; D may be TRBD2 (5 bases). CDR3 bases: TGTGCCAGCAGTTTCGCACGAGGGAGCTCCTACGAGCAGTACTTC. Translated: CASSFARGSSYEQYF.